This T cell receptor beta chain was captured in a study of long-term antiretroviral therapy in people with HIV. Specimens carried about 0.95-11 million cryopreserved PBMC before DNA extraction. Survey level was the resolution at which the v3.0 immunoSEQ assay ran. Profiled with immunoSEQ multiplex PCR; TCRdb holds only in-frame clones, not every one. This table holds around 21,000 clones, about nine tenths found once. General study findings and limits: The range of CDR3 lengths in HIV repertoires proved narrower than that found in controls. ART adherence was not documented, and neither viral resistance nor therapy changes had any data. Dating from the mid-2000s to the late 2010s, the blood was possibly obtained under older ART regimens.

The germline V gene encodes CDR1 MNHEY and CDR2 SMNVEV (reference sequence). The CDR3 is made up of 14 amino acids. Deletions cut 3 bases from V and 2 bases from J, with 11 bases between. As regards this clone: Its antigen is currently unknown.

Sequences were derived from unsorted PBMCs, sampled approximately 4.4 years before starting antiretroviral therapy. The origin of this receptor is a woman between 25 and 40 years old with HIV. The chain couples TRBV27 to TRBJ2-7, with D possibly TRBD1 on 5 matching bases. The CDR3 region is CASSFQTGPYEQYF. The CDR3 DNA reads as TGTGCCAGCAGTTTTCAAACAGGACCCTACGAGCAGTACTTC.